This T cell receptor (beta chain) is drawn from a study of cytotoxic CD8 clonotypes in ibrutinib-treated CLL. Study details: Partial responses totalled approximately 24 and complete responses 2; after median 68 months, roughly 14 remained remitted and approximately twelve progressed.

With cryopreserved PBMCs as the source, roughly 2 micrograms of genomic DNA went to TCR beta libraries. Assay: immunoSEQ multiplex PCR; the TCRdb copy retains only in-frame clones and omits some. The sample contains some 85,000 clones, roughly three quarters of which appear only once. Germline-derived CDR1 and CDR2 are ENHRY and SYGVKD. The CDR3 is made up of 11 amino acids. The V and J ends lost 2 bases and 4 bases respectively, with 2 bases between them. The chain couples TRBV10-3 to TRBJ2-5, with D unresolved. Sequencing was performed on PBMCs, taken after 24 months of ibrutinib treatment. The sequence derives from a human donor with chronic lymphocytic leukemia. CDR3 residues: CAISERETQYF. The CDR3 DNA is TGTGCCATCAGTGAGCGAGAGACCCAGTACTTC.